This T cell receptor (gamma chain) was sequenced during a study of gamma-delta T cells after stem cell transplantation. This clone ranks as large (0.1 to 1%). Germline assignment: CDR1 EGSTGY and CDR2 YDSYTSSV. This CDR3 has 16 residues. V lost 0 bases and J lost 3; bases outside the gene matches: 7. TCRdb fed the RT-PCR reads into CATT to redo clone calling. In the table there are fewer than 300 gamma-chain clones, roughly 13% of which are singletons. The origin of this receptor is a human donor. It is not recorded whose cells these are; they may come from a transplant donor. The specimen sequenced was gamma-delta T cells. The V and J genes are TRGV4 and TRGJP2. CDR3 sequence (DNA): TGTGCCACCTGGGATGGGCCCATGGGTAGTGATTGGATCAAGACGTTT. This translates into CATWDGPMGSDWIKTF.